This T cell receptor beta chain was retrieved from a study of blood T cell repertoires in COVID-19. Study-wide context: The United States, Italy and Spain supplied acute and convalescent COVID-19 samples. PBMCs, B-cell-depleted T cells, or T cells were the source of the cDNA or gDNA that made up the material.

The V gene end was trimmed by 3 bases and the J gene end by 0 bases; junction bases not matched to a gene: 4. The CDR3 totals 16 residues. The V gene's germline CDR1 is SGHNT and CDR2 YYREEE (reference sequence). Original methodology: Cell counts per sample came from amplifying reference gene primers. Profiling relied on immunoSEQ multiplex PCR, and the TCRdb table lists in-frame clones only, not all of them. For V, J and clone size, that table is used; D and trimming come from the DNA. The table has some 33,000 clones, about nine tenths seen once. The TCR comes from a human donor in a cohort sampled during active COVID-19. Sequencing was performed on peripheral blood. V gene TRBV5-4 combines with J gene TRBJ2-3; 10 nucleotides line up with TRBD2. CDR3 region: CASSSLAGVSTDTQYF. As DNA, the CDR3 is TGTGCCAGCAGCTCGCTAGCGGGAGTGAGCACAGATACGCAGTATTTT.